The present entry profiles one T cell receptor (beta chain) with its context. The data were obtained in a study of technical replicates of blood from several donors. V gave up 4 bases and J gave up 5 bases, with 21 bases separating them. CDR3 length equals 16 residues. Method: immunoSEQ multiplex PCR; TCRdb's copy keeps in-frame clones and lacks some. The sample holds under 75,000 clones, 70% to 90% seen once. Sequenced input: PBMCs. This clonotype was obtained from a human donor in good health. Some clones in this sample may be carry-over from other donors' samples. The chain uses TRBV7-1 and TRBJ2-7, with D unresolved. TRBV7-1 counts as an open reading frame of uncertain function. The CDR3 reads CASSLSPRYRTNEQYF. The DNA of the CDR3 is TGTGCCAGCAGCTTATCCCCCCGCTACCGAACCAACGAGCAGTACTTC.